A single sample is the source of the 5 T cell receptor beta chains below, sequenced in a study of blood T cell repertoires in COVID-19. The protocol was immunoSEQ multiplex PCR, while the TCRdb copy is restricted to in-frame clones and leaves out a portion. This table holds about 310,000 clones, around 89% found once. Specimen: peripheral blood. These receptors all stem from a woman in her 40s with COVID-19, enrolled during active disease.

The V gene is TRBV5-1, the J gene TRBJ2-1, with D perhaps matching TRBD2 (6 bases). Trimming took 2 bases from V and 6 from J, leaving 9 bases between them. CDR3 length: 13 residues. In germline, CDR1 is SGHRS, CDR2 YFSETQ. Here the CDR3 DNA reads TGCGCCAGCAGCTTAGGAGGGGCCAATGAGCAGTTCTTC. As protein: CASSLGGANEQFF.

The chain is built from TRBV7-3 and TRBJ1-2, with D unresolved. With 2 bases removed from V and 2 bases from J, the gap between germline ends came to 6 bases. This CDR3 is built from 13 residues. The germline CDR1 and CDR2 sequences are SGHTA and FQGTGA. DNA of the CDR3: TGTGCCAGCAGCTTACCGGGAAACTATGGCTACACCTTC. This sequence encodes CASSLPGNYGYTF.

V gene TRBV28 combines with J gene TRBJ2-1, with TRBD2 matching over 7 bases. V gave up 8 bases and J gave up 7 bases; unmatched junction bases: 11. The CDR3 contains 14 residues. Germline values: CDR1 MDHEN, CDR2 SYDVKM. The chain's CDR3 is CASVGGGRRNEQFF. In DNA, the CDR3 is TGTGCCAGCGTAGGTGGCGGGAGACGGAATGAGCAGTTCTTC.

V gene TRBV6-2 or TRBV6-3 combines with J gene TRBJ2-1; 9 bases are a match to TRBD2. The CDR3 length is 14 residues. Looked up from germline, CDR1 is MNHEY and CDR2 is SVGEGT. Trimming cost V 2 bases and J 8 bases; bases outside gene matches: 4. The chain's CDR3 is CASSYASGKYEQFF. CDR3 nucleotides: TGTGCCAGCAGTTACGCTAGCGGGAAATATGAGCAGTTCTTC.

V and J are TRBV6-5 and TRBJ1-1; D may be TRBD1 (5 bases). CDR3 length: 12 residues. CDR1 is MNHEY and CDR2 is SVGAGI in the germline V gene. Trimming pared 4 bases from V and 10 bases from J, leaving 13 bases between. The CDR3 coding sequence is TGTGCCAGCAGTTGCAGGGCAGGGCGAGCTTTCTTT. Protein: CASSCRAGRAFF.